The sequence of this T cell receptor beta chain was determined in a study of patients and donors after allogeneic stem cell transplantation. Ten or more counts support this clonotype. The CDR3 totals 15 residues. V shed 0 bases and J 4 bases; nucleotides not matched to a gene: 3. Germline V CDR1 and CDR2: SGDLS, YYNGEE. Each CDR3 protein gets one entry after TCRdb re-called the RT-PCR reads with MiXCR. This sample yields 87,000 or so distinct CDR3 sequences, of which roughly 5.2% are seen a single time; 2.6% belongs to the top ten. The sequence was collected from a human donor who was either an allogeneic HSCT recipient or a stem cell or donor lymphocyte infusion donor (not recorded which). It is not recorded whose cells these are; they may come from a transplant donor. The material sequenced was blood, either unsorted or a sorted T cell fraction (not recorded which). This chain connects TRBV9 to TRBJ2-3, with TRBD1 matching 9 bases. The CDR3: CASSVGRQGADTQYF. The CDR3 region has the DNA TGTGCCAGCAGCGTAGGGAGACAGGGGGCAGATACGCAGTATTTT.